One and the same sample provided the 19 T cell receptor beta chains below, sequenced in a study of cytomegalovirus exposure and HLA in healthy donors (dated by TCRdb to the late 2010s). The library was generated by the immunoSEQ multiplex PCR assay. TCRdb mirrors the immuneACCESS table, restricted to in-frame sequences. Some clones are absent from its copies; in checked studies, under half trace to an unresolved V gene, and the reason for the others is unknown. The sample yields about 140,000 clones; about 87% were counted once. The ten largest clones take up 3.5% to 5% of the sample. Material: PBMCs. These TCRs come from a man between 18 and 29 years old in good health and CMV-seropositive.

The rearrangement joins TRBV30 to TRBJ2-5; the D gene is possibly TRBD2 (5 bases). The V gene's germline CDR1 is GTSNPN and CDR2 SVGIG (reference sequence). Trimming took off 3 bases at V and 2 bases at J, with 7 bases between the two ends. CDR3 length: 12 amino acids. CDR3 amino acids: CAWSGDQETQYF. The CDR3 DNA sequence: TGTGCCTGGAGCGGGGATCAAGAGACCCAGTACTTC.

This clone was detected once. The rearrangement uses TRBV30 and TRBJ1-1; TRBD1 might be the D (6 bases). Germline loops: CDR1 GTSNPN, CDR2 SVGIG (reference sequence). The CDR3 runs 13 residues. V lost 3 bases, J lost 2 bases, and 10 bases lay in between. This CDR3 is CAWSLGGNTEAFF. The DNA for the CDR3 is TGTGCCTGGAGCCTAGGGGGAAACACTGAAGCTTTCTTT.

This clone showed up just once. The chain is built from TRBV5-1 and TRBJ1-1; D is ambiguous. This CDR3 has 16 amino acids. Trimming took 7 bases from V and 0 from J, leaving 19 bases between them. The germline gives CDR1 SGHRS, CDR2 YFSETQ. The CDR3 DNA reads as TGCGCCAGCTCCACCGGAGAAACCTCGGTGAACACTGAAGCTTTCTTT. Encoded protein: CASSTGETSVNTEAFF.

This chain joins TRBV6-1 and TRBJ1-2; the D is unclear. CDR1 and CDR2 (germline): MNHNS, SASEGT. Trimming stripped 6 bases from V and 4 bases from J, with 9 bases between. The length of the CDR3 is 12 residues. In DNA form, the CDR3 reads TGTGCCAGCAGATCAGGAAGCTATGGCTACACCTTC. The encoded protein is CASRSGSYGYTF.

V usage is TRBV5-1 and J usage is TRBJ2-7; 8 positions agree with TRBD1. Germline assignment: CDR1 SGHRS and CDR2 YFSETQ. The CDR3 runs 14 residues. With V trimmed by 3 bases and J by 0 bases, 2 bases remained unmatched. CDR3 residues: CASSSGQASYEQYF. The CDR3 coding sequence is TGCGCCAGCAGCTCGGGACAGGCCTCCTACGAGCAGTACTTC.

This CDR3 is CASSQDSGTAREQYF. CDR3 coding DNA: TGCGCCAGCAGCCAAGATTCCGGGACAGCCCGCGAGCAGTACTTC. The chain employs TRBV4-1 and TRBJ2-7; 7 positions agree with TRBD1. The CDR3 is made up of 15 amino acids. V was clipped by 0 bases and J by 6 bases; unmatched bases: 8. Germline lookup yields CDR1 MGHRA and CDR2 YSYEKL.

V and J are TRBV30 and TRBJ2-1; 12 bases fit TRBD2. V shed 3 bases and J 3 bases; nucleotides not matched to a gene: 3. The CDR3 runs 15 residues. Germline lookup yields CDR1 GTSNPN and CDR2 SVGIG (reference sequence). The CDR3 DNA follows: TGTGCCTGGAGCGGGACTAGCGGGCTCTACAATGAGCAGTTCTTC. This encodes CAWSGTSGLYNEQFF. Supplemented by reference TRBV30 and TRBJ2-1, the full variable domain reads SQTIHQWPATLVQPVGSPLSLECTVEGTSNPNLYWYRQAAGRGLQLLFYSVGIGQISSEVPQNLSASRPQDRQFILSSKKLLLSDSGFYLCAWSGTSGLYNEQFFGPGTRLTVL.

V is TRBV12-5 and J is TRBJ2-1; 10 nucleotides match TRBD2. CDR3 length equals 13 residues. Germline V CDR1 and CDR2: LGHNT, FRNRAP. With 5 bases clipped from V and 8 bases from J, the junction kept 3 bases outside the gene matches. DNA for the CDR3: TGTGCTAGTGGTGTGACTAGCGGGTATGAGCAGTTCTTC. Its protein is CASGVTSGYEQFF. Combining the CDR3 with reference TRBV12-5 and TRBJ2-1 gives the whole variable domain DARVTQTPRHKVTEMGQEVTMRCQPILGHNTVFWYRQTMMQGLELLAYFRNRAPLDDSGMPKDRFSAEMPDATLATLKIQPSEPRDSAVYFCASGVTSGYEQFFGPGTRLTVL.

This chain connects TRBV7-9 to TRBJ2-7; D unresolved. V was cut by 4 bases and J by 2 bases, with 9 bases left in between. The CDR3 length is 13 residues. In germline, CDR1 is SEHNR, CDR2 FQNEAQ (reference sequence). CDR3 sequence reads: CASSSLTTYEQYF. The CDR3 DNA sequence: TGTGCCAGCAGCTCTTTAACTACCTACGAGCAGTACTTC.

The chain is built from TRBV4-2 and TRBJ2-1; 8 bases fit TRBD2. The length of the CDR3 is 15 residues. The germline V gene has CDR1 LGHNA and CDR2 YNFKEQ. J gave up 8 bases and V 3 bases, and 9 bases lay outside the gene matches. This chain's CDR3 is CASSQGGSGKDEQFF. CDR3 nucleotide sequence: TGTGCCAGCAGCCAGGGTGGTAGCGGGAAGGATGAGCAGTTCTTC.

This clone was seen more than once but under ten times. This sequence joins TRBV2 and TRBJ1-6, with 8 bases identical to TRBD1. Trimming removed 6 bases from V and 9 bases from J; junction bases left unmatched: 4. Germline loops: CDR1 SNHLY, CDR2 FYNNEI. The CDR3 spans 13 residues. CDR3 DNA: TGTGCCAGCAGACACAGGGGGGCTTCACCCCTCCACTTT. The encoded protein is CASRHRGASPLHF. Combining the CDR3 with reference TRBV2 and TRBJ1-6 gives the whole variable domain EPEVTQTPSHQVTQMGQEVILRCVPISNHLYFYWYRQILGQKVEFLVSFYNNEISEKSEIFDDQFSVERPDGSNFTLKIRSTKLEDSAMYFCASRHRGASPLHFGNGTRLTVT.

The CDR3: CASSFRGPTEAFF. The DNA of the CDR3 is TGTGCCAGCAGTTTCAGGGGGCCCACTGAAGCTTTCTTT. The chain is built from TRBV27 and TRBJ1-1; 8 nucleotides line up with TRBD1. The V gene's germline CDR1 is MNHEY and CDR2 SMNVEV (reference sequence). The CDR3 spans 13 residues. Trimming cost V 3 bases and J 4 bases; bases outside gene matches: 1.

V and J are TRBV27 and TRBJ1-2; perhaps TRBD1 as D (6 bases). V was cut by 8 bases and J by 2 bases, with 12 bases left in between. There are 13 residues in the CDR3. CDR1 is MNHEY and CDR2 is SMNVEV in the germline V gene (reference sequence). For the CDR3, the DNA is TGTGCCAGCGCGGATGGACAGAACTATGGCTACACCTTC. Translated: CASADGQNYGYTF.

The chain is built from TRBV19 and TRBJ1-3; maybe TRBD1 (6 bases). This CDR3 contains 16 residues. Trimming left V 2 bases short and J 0 bases short, with 11 bases between. The germline CDR1 and CDR2 sequences are LNHDA and SQIVND (reference sequence). CDR3 coding DNA: TGTGCCAGTAGTATACGACAGGATAGCTCTGGAAACACCATATATTTT. Its protein is CASSIRQDSSGNTIYF.

The rearrangement links TRBV25-1 to TRBJ1-2; D is unclear. V was trimmed by 6 bases and J by 7 bases, leaving 9 bases between them. CDR3 length: 11 amino acids. The germline CDR1 and CDR2 sequences are MGHDK and SYGVNS. CDR3 amino acids: CASRTIFGYTF. In nucleotides, the CDR3 is TGTGCCAGCAGGACAATTTTTGGCTACACCTTC.

In DNA, the CDR3 is TGTGCCAGCTCGCAGACCCCGGGACAGATAGATACGCAGTATTTT. This gives the protein CASSQTPGQIDTQYF. The chain couples TRBV18 to TRBJ2-3; 7 bases agree with TRBD1. This CDR3 is built from 15 residues. J was trimmed by 5 bases and V by 6 bases; bases with no gene match: 11. Per the germline V gene, CDR1 is KGHSH and CDR2 is LQKENI.

This clone was detected only once. The rearrangement links TRBV5-1 to TRBJ1-4, with 10 bases matching TRBD1. This CDR3 is 15 amino acids long. Germline CDR1 and CDR2: SGHRS and YFSETQ. Unmatched junction bases numbered 8, after V lost 4 bases and J lost 8 bases. The CDR3 loop reads CASSPSTGGHEKLFF. CDR3 in DNA: TGCGCCAGCAGCCCCTCGACAGGGGGCCACGAAAAACTGTTTTTT.

The gene calls are TRBV9 and TRBJ2-5, with 11 bases matching TRBD2. CDR3 length: 17 residues. Germline V gives CDR1 SGDLS, CDR2 YYNGEE. Trimming removed 3 bases from V and 4 bases from J; junction bases left unmatched: 11. The CDR3 spells CASSDYAGLAAIETQYF. CDR3 DNA: TGTGCCAGCAGCGACTACGCGGGACTAGCGGCGATAGAGACCCAGTACTTC.

This rearrangement joins TRBV6-5 to TRBJ2-3; possibly TRBD2 for D (6 bases). Trimming removed 6 bases from V and 0 bases from J, with 10 bases in between. This CDR3 has 14 residues. The V gene's germline CDR1 is MNHEY and CDR2 SVGAGI. CDR3 bases: TGTGCCAGCAGGCGGGGAGATAGCACAGATACGCAGTATTTT. Protein product: CASRRGDSTDTQYF.